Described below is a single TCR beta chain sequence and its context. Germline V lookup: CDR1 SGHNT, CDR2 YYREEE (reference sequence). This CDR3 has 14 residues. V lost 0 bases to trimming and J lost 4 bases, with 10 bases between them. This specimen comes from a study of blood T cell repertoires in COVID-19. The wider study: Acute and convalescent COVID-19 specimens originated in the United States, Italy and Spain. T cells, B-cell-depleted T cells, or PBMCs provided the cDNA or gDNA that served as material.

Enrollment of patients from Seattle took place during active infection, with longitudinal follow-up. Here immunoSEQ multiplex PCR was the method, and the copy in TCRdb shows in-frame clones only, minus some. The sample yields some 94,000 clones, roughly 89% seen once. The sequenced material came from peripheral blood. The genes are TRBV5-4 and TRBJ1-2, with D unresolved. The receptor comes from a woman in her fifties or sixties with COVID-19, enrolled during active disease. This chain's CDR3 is CASSLGGNFYGYTF. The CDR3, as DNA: TGTGCCAGCAGCTTGGGCGGAAACTTCTATGGCTACACCTTC.